This TCR beta chain was captured by sequencing in a study of Ad26.COV2.S vaccination and SARS-CoV-2 variants. About the study: The study gave Ad26.COV2.S intramuscularly, once or twice 56 days apart. Study findings and constraints: Total T cell responses, in the TCR breadth and depth analyses, may have been underestimated.

Treatment: 19 received Ad26.COV2.S at low or high dose, single or two shots; five or six received placebo; per-sample allocation not given. Sampling happened 63 days after the first vaccine or placebo injection. Produced via immunoSEQ multiplex PCR; TCRdb's table is partial and in-frame only. The repertoire consists of approximately 400,000 clones, with approximately 84% occurring once and the leading ten covering 3% to 4%. On this clone: What it binds is not known.

The V end lost 1 base, the J end lost 0 bases, and 10 bases lay between the germline ends. The CDR3 loop spans 16 amino acids. Germline loops: CDR1 SEHNR, CDR2 FQNEAQ (reference sequence). The chain links TRBV7-9 to TRBJ2-1, with D unresolved. The sequencing here drew on peripheral blood, taken in a trial of Ad26.COV2.S vaccine versus placebo. The source is a person between 18 and 65 years old who received the Ad26.COV2.S COVID-19 vaccine or a placebo. The CDR3 here is CASSLGGSSSYNEQFF. In nucleotides, the CDR3 is TGTGCCAGCAGCTTAGGGGGTAGCAGCTCCTACAATGAGCAGTTCTTC.